Presented here are 21 T cell receptor beta chains from one specimen sequenced in a study of cytomegalovirus exposure and HLA in healthy donors. Profiling relied on immunoSEQ multiplex PCR, and the TCRdb table lists in-frame clones only, not all of them. Counted here are over 100,000 clones, 88% occurring once; the ten biggest clones make up 2% to 2.5%. Sequences were obtained from PBMCs. The receptors shown here come from a woman aged 18-29 years in good health and CMV-seronegative.

This clone was seen only a few times. This rearrangement joins TRBV7-3 to TRBJ2-7, with a tentative D call TRBD1 (7 bases). The CDR3 covers 15 residues. The germline CDR1 and CDR2 sequences are SGHTA and FQGTGA. The V end lost 8 bases, the J end lost 7 bases, and 24 bases lay between the germline ends. This CDR3 reads CASGGTVATLVEQYF. As DNA, the CDR3 is TGTGCCAGCGGCGGGACAGTCGCGACTTTGGTGGAGCAGTACTTC.

This clone was seen just once. V and J are TRBV2 and TRBJ1-4; a weak D match, TRBD1 (6 bases). From germline, CDR1 is SNHLY and CDR2 FYNNEI. V lost 10 bases to trimming and J lost 8 bases, with 17 bases between them. CDR3 length: 13 residues. CDR3 region: CATSGRDKEKLFF. The CDR3 nucleotides are TGTGCCACCTCGGGCAGGGACAAGGAAAAACTGTTTTTT.

In DNA, the CDR3 is TGTGCCAGCAGCTTGGTGAGGGCACTCGGGGGAGAGACCCAGTACTTC. It codes for CASSLVRALGGETQYF. V and J are TRBV5-6 and TRBJ2-5, with D perhaps matching TRBD2 (6 bases). Per germline, CDR1 SGHDT and CDR2 YYEEEE. Trimming removed 0 bases at V and 4 bases at J, with 16 bases between. The CDR3 is 16 residues long.

The J gene is TRBJ2-1, the V gene TRBV5-6, with a tentative D call TRBD1 (7 bases). This CDR3 region has 15 residues. Trimming left V 2 bases short and J 6 bases short, with 15 bases between. CDR1 and CDR2 (germline): SGHDT, YYEEEE. CDR3 sequence (DNA): TGTGCCAGCAGCTTTCCAGGGGGGCTTGGCAATGAGCAGTTCTTC. The encoded protein is CASSFPGGLGNEQFF.

The rearrangement joins TRBV10-1 to TRBJ2-4, with a tentative D call TRBD2 (7 bases). Deletions cut 4 bases from V and 9 bases from J, with 16 bases between. The CDR3 has 14 amino acids. From germline, CDR1 is WNHNN and CDR2 SYGVQD (reference sequence). The CDR3 bases are TGCGCCAGCAGTGGAAGGGGGGGACGAGGCATTCAGTACTTC. Translating gives CASSGRGGRGIQYF.

The chain joins TRBV6-5 to TRBJ1-5; D is ambiguous. Per the germline V gene, CDR1 is MNHEY and CDR2 is SVGAGI. V lost 2 bases and J 4 bases, leaving 6 bases between the germline ends. The CDR3 is 13 residues long. CDR3 in amino acids: CASSYGRNQPQHF. CDR3 coding DNA: TGTGCCAGCAGTTACGGCCGAAATCAGCCCCAGCATTTT.

The chain uses TRBV6-5 and TRBJ2-2, with TRBD2 matching 7 bases. This CDR3 region has 15 residues. V gave up 7 bases and J gave up 0 bases; unmatched junction bases: 5. The germline V gene encodes CDR1 MNHEY and CDR2 SVGAGI. CDR3 coding DNA: TGTGCCAGCACGGGGGGACGGCCGAACACCGGGGAGCTGTTTTTT. Translation gives CASTGGRPNTGELFF.

This chain joins TRBV7-9 and TRBJ2-2, with 7 bases fitting TRBD1. The CDR3 loop spans 14 amino acids. Looked up from germline, CDR1 is SEHNR and CDR2 is FQNEAQ (reference sequence). Trimming took 3 bases from V and 4 from J; bases not matched to a gene: 2. The CDR3 region has the DNA TGTGCCAGCAGCTTGACAGGGCGCACCGGGGAGCTGTTTTTT. As protein: CASSLTGRTGELFF.

This rearrangement joins TRBV6-5 to TRBJ1-2; D gene ambiguous. V shed 7 bases and J shed 4 bases, with 13 bases lying between them. Germline CDR1 MNHEY, CDR2 SVGAGI. This CDR3 has 13 amino acids. The CDR3 protein is CASKRDPGYGYTF. The CDR3, as DNA: TGTGCCAGCAAGCGGGATCCTGGCTATGGCTACACCTTC.

V and J are TRBV5-6 and TRBJ2-5; TRBD2 agrees at 8 bases. Trimming cost V 5 bases and J 5 bases; bases outside gene matches: 11. The CDR3 extends over 15 amino acids. CDR1 is SGHDT and CDR2 is YYEEEE in the germline V gene. The CDR3 DNA reads TGTGCCAGCAGACCAAAGGGACTAGTTCGGGAGACCCAGTACTTC. As protein: CASRPKGLVRETQYF.

The chain combines TRBV30 with TRBJ1-4; D gene ambiguous. V lost 0 bases and J 4 bases, leaving 21 bases between the germline ends. The germline V gene has CDR1 GTSNPN and CDR2 SVGIG (reference sequence). CDR3 length: 18 amino acids. The CDR3 region is CAWSVPMTSNGVNEKLFF. DNA of the CDR3: TGTGCCTGGAGTGTCCCGATGACCTCAAACGGGGTTAATGAAAAACTGTTTTTT.

V is TRBV7-2 and J is TRBJ2-7; D uncertain. In germline, CDR1 is SGHTA, CDR2 FQGNSA. V was cut by 5 bases and J by 6 bases, with 11 bases left in between. This CDR3 has 12 residues. CDR3 loop: CASSPWSREQYF. Here the CDR3 DNA reads TGTGCCAGCAGCCCCTGGTCGCGCGAGCAGTACTTC.

The CDR3 is CASSPTQGAKTEAFF. DNA for the CDR3: TGTGCCAGCTCACCAACCCAGGGGGCGAAAACTGAAGCTTTCTTT. The chain couples TRBV18 to TRBJ1-1; 8 positions match TRBD1. The CDR3 runs 15 residues. The J segment lost 5 bases and the V segment lost 2 bases, leaving 7 bases of the junction unmatched. In germline, CDR1 is KGHSH, CDR2 LQKENI.

The chain carries TRBV4-3 and TRBJ1-1; 7 bases fit TRBD1. V dropped 2 bases and J dropped 5; count of bases not matched to a gene: 8. Germline V lookup: CDR1 LGHNA, CDR2 YSLEER. This CDR3 has 15 amino acids. The CDR3 sequence: CASSQSREGATEAFF. CDR3 coding DNA: TGCGCCAGCAGCCAATCCCGGGAGGGGGCTACTGAAGCTTTCTTT.

In nucleotides, the CDR3 is TGTGCCAGCAGCTTGCTGCGGGGTCAAAACACTGAAGCTTTCTTT. Translation: CASSLLRGQNTEAFF. The gene calls are TRBV5-8 and TRBJ1-1; D gene ambiguous. Germline assignment: CDR1 SGHTS and CDR2 YDEGEE. The CDR3 is 15 amino acids. The V end was cut by 1 base, the J end by 2 bases, with 12 bases between.

The CDR3 DNA sequence: TGTGCCAGCAGCCCATGGGGACAGGGGATGTCCGAGCAGTACTTC. Protein: CASSPWGQGMSEQYF. This chain uses TRBV7-3 with TRBJ2-7; 10 bases match TRBD1. Germline loops: CDR1 SGHTA, CDR2 FQGTGA. The CDR3 consists of 15 residues. V was clipped by 5 bases and J by 6 bases; unmatched bases: 10.

The chain links TRBV28 to TRBJ1-2; D ambiguous. CDR1 MDHEN and CDR2 SYDVKM come from the germline V gene. CDR3 size: 10 residues. The germline V and J ends were trimmed by 5 bases and 4 bases, with 2 bases remaining between them. Written as DNA, the CDR3 is TGTGCCAGCAGTCGCTATGGCTACACCTTC. Translation gives CASSRYGYTF.

The chain joins TRBV30 to TRBJ2-3; D is uncertain. V was clipped by 0 bases and J by 1 base, with 5 bases between them. In germline, CDR1 is GTSNPN, CDR2 SVGIG (reference sequence). The length of the CDR3 is 13 residues. The CDR3 region is CAWSVAGTDTQYF. CDR3 DNA: TGTGCCTGGAGTGTAGCCGGCACAGATACGCAGTATTTT.

J is TRBJ2-7 and V is TRBV5-1, with a weak D call TRBD1 (5 bases). The V end was cut by 1 base, the J end by 0 bases, with 11 bases between. The CDR3 is 15 residues long. CDR1 and CDR2 (germline): SGHRS, YFSETQ. The CDR3 DNA follows: TGCGCCAGCAGCTTGAGTAGGGGAAGCTCCTACGAGCAGTACTTC. Protein: CASSLSRGSSYEQYF.

V and J are TRBV19 and TRBJ1-2; D not resolved. CDR3 length: 16 amino acids. V was cut by 5 bases and J by 7 bases, with 23 bases left in between. The germline V gene encodes CDR1 LNHDA and CDR2 SQIVND (reference sequence). CDR3 sequence: CASSETPRLGNAGYTF. CDR3 nucleotides: TGTGCCAGTAGTGAAACCCCTCGCCTCGGGAATGCTGGCTACACCTTC.

This clone showed up just a few times. The V and J genes are TRBV10-1 and TRBJ2-7; TRBD1 aligns across 7 bases. Germline V lookup: CDR1 WNHNN, CDR2 SYGVQD (reference sequence). CDR3 length: 9 amino acids. Losses at the gene ends were 7 bases for V and 12 bases for J; bases not matched to a gene: 3. The CDR3 nucleotides read TGCGCCAGCATGACAGGGCCGTACTTC. Translating gives CASMTGPYF.